One sample yielded the 19 T cell receptor beta chains listed below, sequenced in a study of blood T cell repertoires in COVID-19. Using immunoSEQ multiplex PCR, the repertoire was profiled, and TCRdb retains in-frame clones only, with some absent. The profile shows about 44,000 clones, 75% to 90% of them singletons. What was sequenced was peripheral blood. These receptors all stem from a woman older than 75 in a cohort sampled during active or convalescent COVID-19.

The rearrangement joins TRBV4-3 to TRBJ2-5, with 10 bases fitting TRBD2. In germline, CDR1 is LGHNA, CDR2 YSLEER. This CDR3 comprises 15 residues. V shed 1 base, J shed 4 bases, and the junction held 3 bases outside the gene matches. CDR3 residues: CASSQALAGGETQYF. Here the CDR3 DNA reads TGCGCCAGCAGCCAAGCTTTAGCGGGAGGAGAGACCCAGTACTTC.

The rearrangement joins TRBV9 to TRBJ1-2, with D uncertain. The length of the CDR3 is 12 residues. Germline V gives CDR1 SGDLS, CDR2 YYNGEE. Trimming cost V 7 bases and J 6 bases, with 13 bases left between them. CDR3 amino acids: CASALGLHGYTF. In DNA form, the CDR3 reads TGTGCCAGCGCCTTGGGCCTGCATGGCTACACCTTC.

The chain links TRBV7-2 to TRBJ2-7; 8 bases are shared with TRBD1. With V trimmed by 5 bases and J by 0 bases, 9 bases remained unmatched. Per germline, CDR1 SGHTA and CDR2 FQGNSA. The CDR3 covers 16 residues. CDR3 protein: CASSRIRGLDSYEQYF. Written as DNA, the CDR3 is TGTGCCAGCAGCCGGATCAGGGGGCTGGACTCCTACGAGCAGTACTTC. Using reference TRBV7-2 and TRBJ2-7 for the parts outside the CDR3, the full variable domain is GAGVSQSPSNKVTEKGKDVELRCDPISGHTALYWYRQSLGQGLEFLIYFQGNSAPDKSGLPSDRFSAERTGGSVSTLTIQRTQQEDSAVYLCASSRIRGLDSYEQYFGPGTRLTVT.

The chain recombines TRBV6-5 with TRBJ1-2; 8 bases agree with TRBD1. The CDR3 is 13 residues long. The ends lost 4 bases at V and 5 bases at J; junction bases unmatched: 3. Germline CDR1 reads MNHEY; CDR2 reads SVGAGI. For the CDR3, the DNA is TGTGCCAGCAGTTTTGACAGGGGTTATGGCTACACCTTC. Translating it yields CASSFDRGYGYTF.

The chain couples TRBV6-6 to TRBJ2-1; 7 bases match TRBD2. Germline V gives CDR1 MNHNY, CDR2 SVGAGI (reference sequence). After removal of 5 bases from V and 7 bases from J, the junction contained 11 bases not matched to a gene. The CDR3 runs 15 residues. CDR3 sequence (DNA): TGTGCCAGCAGTGAGTCGGGCGGGAGTTTAAATGAGCAGTTCTTC. Its protein product is CASSESGGSLNEQFF.

The rearrangement links TRBV6-5 to TRBJ1-6; 7 bases fit TRBD1. The CDR3 is made up of 12 amino acids. V was pared by 6 bases and J by 10 bases, with 3 bases of the junction left unmatched. Germline V gives CDR1 MNHEY, CDR2 SVGAGI. As DNA, the CDR3 is TGTGCCAGCAGGACAGGGCGGTCACCCCTCCACTTT. This codes for CASRTGRSPLHF.

The V call is TRBV6-5, the J call TRBJ1-5; maybe TRBD1 (5 bases). CDR1 and CDR2 from the germline V gene are MNHEY and SVGAGI. Trimming cost V 0 bases and J 4 bases, with 10 bases left between them. The CDR3 runs to 15 residues. Here the CDR3 DNA reads TGTGCCAGCAGTTACTCCCATAGACAGAATCAGCCCCAGCATTTT. Its translation: CASSYSHRQNQPQHF.

CDR3 in DNA: TGTGCCAGCAGCTTAGTCGGGGAAGCGAGCTCCTACAATGAGCAGTTCTTC. Its translation is CASSLVGEASSYNEQFF. The chain couples TRBV7-6 to TRBJ2-1, with a possible D match to TRBD2 (5 bases). Trimming removed 1 base from V and 0 bases from J, with 13 bases in between. Germline CDR1 and CDR2: SGHVS and FNYEAQ. The CDR3 consists of 17 residues. Looking up the rest from reference TRBV7-6 and TRBJ2-1 gives the full variable domain: GAGVSQSPRYKVTKRGQDVALRCDPISGHVSLYWYRQALGQGPEFLTYFNYEAQQDKSGLPNDRFSAERPEGSISTLTIQRTEQRDSAMYRCASSLVGEASSYNEQFFGPGTRLTVL.

The gene calls are TRBV6-6 and TRBJ2-6, with D possibly TRBD2 on 5 matching bases. V was trimmed by 8 bases and J by 2 bases, leaving 16 bases between them. The CDR3 is 16 amino acids. The V gene's germline CDR1 is MNHNY and CDR2 SVGAGI (reference sequence). The CDR3 DNA follows: TGTGCCAGCGAATCTACCGGGCGGGCTGGGGCCAACGTCCTGACTTTC. Amino acids: CASESTGRAGANVLTF.

This chain joins TRBV5-5 and TRBJ1-1; D is perhaps TRBD1 (6 bases). From germline, CDR1 is SGHKS and CDR2 YYEKEE (reference sequence). V was clipped by 4 bases and J by 4 bases, with 14 bases between them. The CDR3 is made up of 14 amino acids. CDR3 in amino acids: CASSPRLGGTEAFF. The CDR3, as DNA: TGTGCCAGCAGCCCCCGGTTAGGGGGCACTGAAGCTTTCTTT.

V gene TRBV5-1 combines with J gene TRBJ2-1, with TRBD2 matching over 10 bases. The CDR3 has 17 residues. The germline V gene encodes CDR1 SGHRS and CDR2 YFSETQ. The junction had 7 bases not matched to a gene; V was cut back by 0 bases and J by 4 bases. The CDR3 reads CASSLVPSGGLYNEQFF. The CDR3 coding sequence is TGCGCCAGCAGCTTGGTACCTAGCGGGGGACTTTACAATGAGCAGTTCTTC.

This sequence joins TRBV4-2 and TRBJ2-5, with D unresolved. The CDR3 runs to 14 residues. The ends were cut back, 0 bases at V and 4 bases at J, with 9 bases in the middle. Germline V gene lookup returns CDR1 LGHNA and CDR2 YNFKEQ. CDR3 nucleotides: TGTGCCAGCAGCCAAGAATCAAGAGCAGAGACCCAGTACTTC. Its protein product is CASSQESRAETQYF.

The rearrangement uses TRBV27 and TRBJ1-4, with 7 bases identical to TRBD1. CDR3 size: 17 residues. Germline V gives CDR1 MNHEY, CDR2 SMNVEV (reference sequence). Losses at the gene ends were 5 bases for V and 0 bases for J; bases not matched to a gene: 9. CDR3 sequence reads: CASSPYRGVATNEKLFF. As DNA, the CDR3 is TGTGCCAGCAGTCCTTACAGGGGAGTGGCAACTAATGAAAAACTGTTTTTT.

The chain joins TRBV3-1 (or the pseudogene TRBV3-2) to TRBJ2-5, with a possible D match to TRBD1 (6 bases). There are 15 residues in the CDR3. Per the germline V gene, CDR1 is LGHDT and CDR2 is YNNKEL (reference sequence). V was trimmed by 3 bases and J by 6 bases, leaving 17 bases between them. CDR3 sequence reads: CASSQGAGPRQTQYF. The DNA of the CDR3 is TGTGCCAGCAGCCAGGGGGCCGGCCCAAGGCAGACCCAGTACTTC.

The rearrangement uses TRBV7-2 and TRBJ2-7, with a possible D match to TRBD2 (6 bases). The CDR3 length is 14 residues. Germline V gene sequence: CDR1 SGHTA, CDR2 FQGNSA. Trimming removed 5 bases from V and 6 bases from J, with 17 bases in between. This CDR3 reads CASSPDSPGGEQYF. CDR3 in DNA: TGTGCCAGCAGCCCGGATTCCCCCGGGGGCGAGCAGTACTTC.

The rearrangement uses TRBV6-5 and TRBJ2-7, with D perhaps TRBD2 (6 bases). The germline V gene encodes CDR1 MNHEY and CDR2 SVGAGI. V shed 6 bases and J shed 7 bases, with 19 bases lying between them. CDR3 size: 14 residues. CDR3 sequence: CASREGLAFEEQYF. The CDR3 DNA reads TGTGCCAGCAGGGAGGGACTGGCGTTTGAAGAGCAGTACTTC.

V usage is TRBV20-1 and J usage is TRBJ2-3; D is perhaps TRBD1 (6 bases). The V end was cut by 3 bases, the J end by 5 bases, with 18 bases between. This CDR3 is built from 15 residues. Germline CDR1 reads DFQATT; CDR2 reads SNEGSKA (reference sequence). In DNA, the CDR3 is TGCAGTGCTAGTATAGGGCAGGGGTTGAAAGATACGCAGTATTTT. Translated, it gives CSASIGQGLKDTQYF.

The gene calls are TRBV5-1 and TRBJ2-1; TRBD1 agrees at 8 bases. CDR1 SGHRS and CDR2 YFSETQ come from the germline V gene. V lost 4 bases, J lost 9 bases, and 12 bases stayed unmatched. This CDR3 region has 15 residues. The DNA for the CDR3 is TGCGCCAGCAGCCTACCTCGTCAGGGGGCTGGTGAGCAGTTCTTC. Translating gives CASSLPRQGAGEQFF.

The chain combines TRBV10-1 with TRBJ1-3; D call uncertain. Per germline, CDR1 WNHNN and CDR2 SYGVQD (reference sequence). V was clipped by 3 bases and J by 3 bases, with 12 bases between them. The CDR3 length is 15 residues. CDR3 residues: CASSDAREGGNTIYF. The DNA for the CDR3 is TGCGCCAGCAGTGATGCCCGGGAAGGTGGAAACACCATATATTTT.